These T cell receptor beta chains were read from a single sample in a study of patients and donors after allogeneic stem cell transplantation. TCRdb reprocessed the RT-PCR reads via MiXCR and lists one record per CDR3 protein. The table lists 900,000 to 1,000,000 distinct CDR3 sequences, under 20% of them singletons, with around 5.5% in the top ten. Sequencing used blood, either unsorted or a sorted T cell fraction (not recorded which). The receptors originated from a human donor who was either an allogeneic HSCT recipient or a stem cell or donor lymphocyte infusion donor (not recorded which). It is not recorded whose cells these are; they may come from a transplant donor. Each CDR3 is given without its conserved first and last residue. Each record gives: V gene, J gene, CDR3 protein.

v_gene: TRBV27
j_gene: TRBJ2-3
CDR3aa: ASSSPRRGHTDTQY

v_gene: TRBV10-3
j_gene: TRBJ2-5
CDR3aa: AISVGQQETQY

v_gene: TRBV7-9
j_gene: TRBJ1-2
CDR3aa: ASSPPLDNLET

v_gene: TRBV3-1
j_gene: TRBJ2-1
CDR3aa: ASSQDISGRASEQF

v_gene: TRBV6-2/TRBV6-3
j_gene: TRBJ2-1
CDR3aa: ASRGGQGELYEQF

v_gene: TRBV9
j_gene: TRBJ1-6
CDR3aa: ASSGSFLEGEPLH

v_gene: TRBV12-3/TRBV12-4
j_gene: TRBJ1-2
CDR3aa: ASSLIRSYGYT

v_gene: TRBV25-1
j_gene: TRBJ1-2
CDR3aa: ASSDSRTGGYGYT

v_gene: TRBV5-1
j_gene: TRBJ2-7
CDR3aa: ASSRDSAEQY

v_gene: TRBV4-1
j_gene: TRBJ2-7
CDR3aa: ASAGQLTYEQY

v_gene: TRBV12-3/TRBV12-4
j_gene: TRBJ2-7
CDR3aa: ASSTLAGIPEQY

v_gene: TRBV4-1
j_gene: TRBJ1-1
CDR3aa: ASSQGTSGTEAF

v_gene: TRBV10-3
j_gene: TRBJ2-7
CDR3aa: AISDRDRVTYEQY

v_gene: TRBV6-2/TRBV6-3
j_gene: TRBJ2-7
CDR3aa: ASEGAASSYEQY

v_gene: TRBV5-1
j_gene: TRBJ2-3
CDR3aa: ASDRGAGETDTQY

v_gene: TRBV29-1
j_gene: TRBJ1-1
CDR3aa: SVERDPRSAF

v_gene: TRBV7-2
j_gene: TRBJ1-2
CDR3aa: ASSLEGGPNYGYT

v_gene: TRBV5-6
j_gene: TRBJ1-1
CDR3aa: ASSLGTGNMNTEAF

v_gene: TRBV29-1
j_gene: TRBJ2-1
CDR3aa: SVEIGGNEQF

v_gene: TRBV27
j_gene: TRBJ1-1
CDR3aa: ASSLSVHKQEAF

v_gene: TRBV10-3
j_gene: TRBJ1-6
CDR3aa: ASAGEGSPLH

v_gene: TRBV20-1
j_gene: TRBJ2-5
CDR3aa: SAELGRLRETQY

v_gene: TRBV9
j_gene: TRBJ1-2
CDR3aa: ASSVVIGQGARGYT

v_gene: TRBV20-1
j_gene: TRBJ1-5
CDR3aa: SAPGLNSNQPQH

v_gene: TRBV18
j_gene: TRBJ2-7
CDR3aa: ASSSRDRVKGEQY

v_gene: TRBV5-1
j_gene: TRBJ1-2
CDR3aa: ASSLAGGKVYGYT

v_gene: TRBV7-2
j_gene: TRBJ2-2
CDR3aa: ASSLDIYSGELF

v_gene: TRBV5-6
j_gene: TRBJ2-7
CDR3aa: ASSWGTTYEQY

v_gene: TRBV20-1
j_gene: TRBJ1-3
CDR3aa: SAQLAGNTIY

v_gene: TRBV6-2/TRBV6-3
j_gene: TRBJ2-1
CDR3aa: ASRDLSLSIYEQF

v_gene: TRBV12-3/TRBV12-4
j_gene: TRBJ2-2
CDR3aa: ASSPTGPAFTGELF

v_gene: TRBV10-3
j_gene: TRBJ1-2
CDR3aa: AISGGNGYT

v_gene: TRBV30
j_gene: TRBJ2-7
CDR3aa: AWSRGGEGEQY

v_gene: TRBV11-2
j_gene: TRBJ1-5
CDR3aa: ASSLEGQYNQPQH

v_gene: TRBV5-1
j_gene: TRBJ1-1
CDR3aa: ASSLGQGTAAF

v_gene: TRBV2
j_gene: TRBJ1-4
CDR3aa: ASRGTGRREKLF

v_gene: TRBV2
j_gene: TRBJ1-3
CDR3aa: ASSEPAGGETGNTIY

v_gene: TRBV11-2
j_gene: TRBJ2-7
CDR3aa: ASILGTGQKESSYEQY

v_gene: TRBV2
j_gene: TRBJ2-2
CDR3aa: ASSDVRDGELF

v_gene: TRBV10-3
j_gene: TRBJ1-2
CDR3aa: AITEDRVLGYT

v_gene: TRBV7-2
j_gene: TRBJ2-5
CDR3aa: ASSIDSREETQY

v_gene: TRBV3-1
j_gene: TRBJ2-5
CDR3aa: ASSQDSSTTKETQY

v_gene: TRBV20-1
j_gene: TRBJ2-7
CDR3aa: SARDWTSYEQY

v_gene: TRBV12-3/TRBV12-4
j_gene: TRBJ2-3
CDR3aa: ASSLIASGSTDTQY

v_gene: TRBV21-1
j_gene: TRBJ2-3
CDR3aa: ASSKRISTYTDTQY

v_gene: TRBV4-1
j_gene: TRBJ1-6
CDR3aa: ASRAHLYNSPLH